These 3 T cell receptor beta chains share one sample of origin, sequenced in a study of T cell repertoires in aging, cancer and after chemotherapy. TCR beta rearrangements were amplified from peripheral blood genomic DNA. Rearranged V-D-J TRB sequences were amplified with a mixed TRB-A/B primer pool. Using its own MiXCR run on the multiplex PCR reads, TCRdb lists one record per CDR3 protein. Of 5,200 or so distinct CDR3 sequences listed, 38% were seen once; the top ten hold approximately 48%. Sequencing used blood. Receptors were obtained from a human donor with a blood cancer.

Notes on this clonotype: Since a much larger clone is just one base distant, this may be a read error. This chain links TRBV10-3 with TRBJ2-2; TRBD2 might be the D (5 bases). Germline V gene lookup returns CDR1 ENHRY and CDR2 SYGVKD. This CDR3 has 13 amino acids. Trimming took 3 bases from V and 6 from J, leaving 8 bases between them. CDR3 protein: CAISEGSPGELFF. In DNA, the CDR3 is TGTGCCATCAGTGAAGGGAGTCCCGGGGAGCTGTTTTTT.

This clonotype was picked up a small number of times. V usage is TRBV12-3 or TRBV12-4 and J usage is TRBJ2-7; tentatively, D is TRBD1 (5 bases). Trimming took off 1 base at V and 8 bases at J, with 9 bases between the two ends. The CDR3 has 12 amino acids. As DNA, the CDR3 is TGTGCCAGCAGTTTAGTAGGGGATCAGCAGTACTTC. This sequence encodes CASSLVGDQQYF.

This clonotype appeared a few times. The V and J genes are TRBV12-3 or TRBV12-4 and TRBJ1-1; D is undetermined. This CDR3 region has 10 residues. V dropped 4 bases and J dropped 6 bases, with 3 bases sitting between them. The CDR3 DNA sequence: TGTGCCAGCAGTTCCGCTGAAGCTTTCTTT. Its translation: CASSSAEAFF.